This T cell receptor beta chain was obtained from a study of cytomegalovirus exposure and HLA in healthy donors. The overall study: Findings of an earlier analysis included more than 90 million unique TCR beta sequences from 180 million or so T cells. The study, taken as a whole, reports: Equally common other TCR beta chains were less clonally expanded than HLA-associated ones, a later analysis found. In a later analysis, TCR association rates varied by HLA locus: DRB1 most, HLA-C fewest. Indistinguishable V segments, including TRBV6-2 and TRBV6-3, were excluded.

This CDR3 region has 16 residues. Germline values: CDR1 SGHTA, CDR2 FQGTGA. The V and J ends lost 4 bases and 5 bases, in that order; junction bases with no gene match: 13. Worth noting for this clone: Its antigen is undetermined.

PCR was performed using 60 Vbeta and 13 Jbeta primers. TCRdb's copy holds only in-frame clones and misses some; the assay was immunoSEQ multiplex PCR. This sample has about 120,000 clones; around 76% occur once, and the top ten carry about 32%. The clonotype originates from a man aged 55 to 70 in good health and CMV-seropositive. Sequencing input: PBMCs. The genes are TRBV7-3 and TRBJ1-2; 7 nucleotides align to TRBD1. In DNA form, the CDR3 reads TGTGCCAGCAGCTCGGGGTCCAGGACAGGAAAATATGGCTACACCTTC. Translation: CASSSGSRTGKYGYTF.